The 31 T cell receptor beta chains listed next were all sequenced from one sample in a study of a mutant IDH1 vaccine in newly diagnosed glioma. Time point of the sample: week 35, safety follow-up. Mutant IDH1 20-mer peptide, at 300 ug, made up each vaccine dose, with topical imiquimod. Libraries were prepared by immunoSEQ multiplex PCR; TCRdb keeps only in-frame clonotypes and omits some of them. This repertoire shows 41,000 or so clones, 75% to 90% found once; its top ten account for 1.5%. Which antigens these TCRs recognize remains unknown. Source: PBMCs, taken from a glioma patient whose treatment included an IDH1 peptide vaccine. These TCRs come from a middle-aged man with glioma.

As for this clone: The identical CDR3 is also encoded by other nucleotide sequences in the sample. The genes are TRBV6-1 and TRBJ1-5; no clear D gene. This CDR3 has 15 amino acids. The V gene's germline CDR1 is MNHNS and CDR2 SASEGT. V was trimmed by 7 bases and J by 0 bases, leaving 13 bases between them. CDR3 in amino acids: CASNPLLISNQPQHF. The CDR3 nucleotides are TGTGCCAGCAACCCACTCCTCATTAGCAATCAGCCCCAGCATTTT.

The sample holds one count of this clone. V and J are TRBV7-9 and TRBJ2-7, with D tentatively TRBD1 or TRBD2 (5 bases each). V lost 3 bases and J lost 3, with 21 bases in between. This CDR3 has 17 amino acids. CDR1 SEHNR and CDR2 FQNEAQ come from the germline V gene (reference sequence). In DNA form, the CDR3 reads TGTGCCAGCAGCTTCTACAACCCGGGGCCGCACGTCTACGAGCAGTACGTC. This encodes CASSFYNPGPHVYEQYV.

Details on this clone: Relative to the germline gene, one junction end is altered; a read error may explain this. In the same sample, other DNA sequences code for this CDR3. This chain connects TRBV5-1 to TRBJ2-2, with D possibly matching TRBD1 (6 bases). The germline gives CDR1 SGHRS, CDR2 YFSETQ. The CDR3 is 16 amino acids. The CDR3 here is CASSLAPGHNTGELFF. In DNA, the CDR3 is TGCGCCAGCAGCTTGGCGCCGGGACATAACACCGGGGAGCTGTTTTTC.

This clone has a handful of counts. CDR3 in DNA: TGTGCCAGCAGCTTCGTCCCTGACAGTCGCTCTGAAGCTTTCTTT. Protein sequence: CASSFVPDSRSEAFF. V is TRBV5-4 and J is TRBJ1-1, with D possibly matching TRBD1 (5 bases). The germline V gene has CDR1 SGHNT and CDR2 YYREEE (reference sequence). V dropped 2 bases and J dropped 6 bases, with 17 bases sitting between them. The CDR3 is 15 residues long.

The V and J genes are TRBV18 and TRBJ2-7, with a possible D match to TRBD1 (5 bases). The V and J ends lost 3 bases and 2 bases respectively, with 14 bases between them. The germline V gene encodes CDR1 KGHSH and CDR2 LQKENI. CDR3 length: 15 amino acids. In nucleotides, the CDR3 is TGTGCCAGCTCACCTGGGGCCAGGTTCGCCTACGAGCAGTACTTC. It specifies CASSPGARFAYEQYF.

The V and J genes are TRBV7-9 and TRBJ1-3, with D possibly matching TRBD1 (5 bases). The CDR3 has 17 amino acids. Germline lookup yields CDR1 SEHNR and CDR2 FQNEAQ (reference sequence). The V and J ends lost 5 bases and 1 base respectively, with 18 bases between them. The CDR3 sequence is CASSVETGIGSGNTIYF. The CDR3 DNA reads TGTGCCAGCAGCGTGGAAACAGGAATAGGGTCTGGAAACACCATATATTTT.

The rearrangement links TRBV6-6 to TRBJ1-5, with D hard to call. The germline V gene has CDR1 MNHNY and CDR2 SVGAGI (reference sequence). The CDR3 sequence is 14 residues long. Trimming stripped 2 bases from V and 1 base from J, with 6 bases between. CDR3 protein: CASSYARSNQPQHF. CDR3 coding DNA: TGTGCCAGCAGTTACGCGCGCAGCAATCAGCCCCAGCATTTT.

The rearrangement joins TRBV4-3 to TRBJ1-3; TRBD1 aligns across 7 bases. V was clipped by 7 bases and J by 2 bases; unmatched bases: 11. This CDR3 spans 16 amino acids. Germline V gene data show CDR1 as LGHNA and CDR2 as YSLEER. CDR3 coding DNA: TGCGCCAGCACAGATACAGGGGCGGTAGCTGGAAACACCATATATTTT. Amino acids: CASTDTGAVAGNTIYF.

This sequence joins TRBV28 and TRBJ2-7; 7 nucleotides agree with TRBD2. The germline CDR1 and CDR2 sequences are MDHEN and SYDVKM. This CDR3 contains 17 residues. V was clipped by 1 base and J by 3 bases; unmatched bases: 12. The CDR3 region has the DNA TGTGCCAGCAGTTTATATCGGGTAGCGGGTACGCACTACGAGCAGTACTTC. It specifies CASSLYRVAGTHYEQYF.

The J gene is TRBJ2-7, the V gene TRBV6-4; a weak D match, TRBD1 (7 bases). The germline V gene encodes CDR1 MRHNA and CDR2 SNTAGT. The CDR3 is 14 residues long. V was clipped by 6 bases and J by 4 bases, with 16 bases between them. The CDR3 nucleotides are TGTGCCAGCAGCGCCTACCCAGGGGGGTACGAGCAGTACTTC. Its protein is CASSAYPGGYEQYF.

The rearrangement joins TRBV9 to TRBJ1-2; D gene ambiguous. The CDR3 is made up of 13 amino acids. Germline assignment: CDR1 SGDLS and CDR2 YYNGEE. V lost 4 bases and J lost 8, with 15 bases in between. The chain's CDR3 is CASSPPWTAGYTF. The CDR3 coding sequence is TGTGCCAGCAGCCCACCTTGGACTGCCGGCTACACCTTC. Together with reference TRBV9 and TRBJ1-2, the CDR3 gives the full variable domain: DSGVTQTPKHLITATGQRVTLRCSPRSGDLSVYWYQQSLDQGLQFLIQYYNGEERAKGNILERFSAQQFPDLHSELNLSSLELGDSALYFCASSPPWTAGYTFGSGTRLTVV.

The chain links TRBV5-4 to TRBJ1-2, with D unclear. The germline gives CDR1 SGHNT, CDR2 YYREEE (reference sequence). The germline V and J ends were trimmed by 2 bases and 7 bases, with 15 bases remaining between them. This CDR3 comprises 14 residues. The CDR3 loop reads CASSFGTPRFGYTF. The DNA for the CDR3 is TGTGCCAGCAGCTTTGGTACCCCTCGTTTTGGCTACACCTTC.

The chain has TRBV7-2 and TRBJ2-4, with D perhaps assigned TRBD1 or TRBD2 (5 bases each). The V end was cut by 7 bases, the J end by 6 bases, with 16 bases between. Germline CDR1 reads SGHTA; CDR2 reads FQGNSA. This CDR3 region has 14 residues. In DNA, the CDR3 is TGTGCCAGCACCCTTTTCGTGGGGGTAAACATTCAGTACTTC. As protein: CASTLFVGVNIQYF.

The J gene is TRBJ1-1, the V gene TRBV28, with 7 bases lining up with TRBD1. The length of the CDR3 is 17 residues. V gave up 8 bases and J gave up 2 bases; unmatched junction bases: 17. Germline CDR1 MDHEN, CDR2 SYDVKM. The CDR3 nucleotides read TGTGCCAGCGAGGACTACCTTACAGGGGAGGCAAACACTGAAGCTTTCTTT. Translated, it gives CASEDYLTGEANTEAFF.

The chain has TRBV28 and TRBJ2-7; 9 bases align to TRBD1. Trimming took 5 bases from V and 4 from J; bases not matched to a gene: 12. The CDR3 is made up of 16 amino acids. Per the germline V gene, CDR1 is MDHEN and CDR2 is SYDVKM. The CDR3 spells CASSIHPGTGKYEQYF. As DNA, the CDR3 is TGTGCCAGCAGTATCCATCCCGGGACAGGGAAATACGAGCAGTACTTC. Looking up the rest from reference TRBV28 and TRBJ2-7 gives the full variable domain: DVKVTQSSRYLVKRTGEKVFLECVQDMDHENMFWYRQDPGLGLRLIYFSYDVKMKEKGDIPEGYSVSREKKERFSLILESASTNQTSMYLCASSIHPGTGKYEQYFGPGTRLTVT.

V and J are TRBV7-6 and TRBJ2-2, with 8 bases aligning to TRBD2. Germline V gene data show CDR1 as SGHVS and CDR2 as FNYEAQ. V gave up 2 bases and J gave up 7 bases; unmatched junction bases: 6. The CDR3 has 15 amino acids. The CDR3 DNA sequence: TGTGCCAGCAGCTTAACCGGGGGGGCCGACGGGGAGCTGTTTTTT. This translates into CASSLTGGADGELFF.

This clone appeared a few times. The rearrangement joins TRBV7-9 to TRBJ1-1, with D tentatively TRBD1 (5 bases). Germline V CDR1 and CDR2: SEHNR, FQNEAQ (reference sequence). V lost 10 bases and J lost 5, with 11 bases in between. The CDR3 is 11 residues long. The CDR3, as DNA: TGTGCCACCGTGTGGGGGACTGAAGCTTTCTTT. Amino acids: CATVWGTEAFF.

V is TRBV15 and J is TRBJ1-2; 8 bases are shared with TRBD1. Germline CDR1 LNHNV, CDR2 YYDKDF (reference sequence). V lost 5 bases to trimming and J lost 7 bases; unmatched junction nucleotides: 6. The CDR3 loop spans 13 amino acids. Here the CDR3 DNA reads TGTGCCACCAGCGACCAGGGGGCGCGTGGCTACACCTTC. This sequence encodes CATSDQGARGYTF. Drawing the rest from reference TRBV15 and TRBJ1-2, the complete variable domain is DAMVIQNPRYQVTQFGKPVTLSCSQTLNHNVMYWYQQKSSQAPKLLFHYYDKDFNNEADTPDNFQSRRPNTSFCFLDIRSPGLGDTAMYLCATSDQGARGYTFGSGTRLTVV.

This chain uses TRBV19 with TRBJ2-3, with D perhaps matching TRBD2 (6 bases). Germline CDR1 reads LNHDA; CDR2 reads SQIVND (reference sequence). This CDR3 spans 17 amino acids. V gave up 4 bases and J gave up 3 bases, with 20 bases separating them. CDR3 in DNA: TGTGCCAGTAGTAAGCTAGCGATACCAGGAGGAACAGATACGCAGTATTTT. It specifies CASSKLAIPGGTDTQYF.

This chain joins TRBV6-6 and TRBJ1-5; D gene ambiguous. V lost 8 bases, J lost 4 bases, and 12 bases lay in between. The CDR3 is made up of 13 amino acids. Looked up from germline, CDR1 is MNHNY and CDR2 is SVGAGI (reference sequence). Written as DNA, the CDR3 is TGTGCCAGCGACCGTTTAAGGAATCAGCCCCAGCATTTT. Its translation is CASDRLRNQPQHF.

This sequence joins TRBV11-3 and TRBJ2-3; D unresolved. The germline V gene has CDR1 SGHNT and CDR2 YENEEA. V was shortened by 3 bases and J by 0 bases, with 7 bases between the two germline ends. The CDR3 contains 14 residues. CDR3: CASSLMDSTDTQYF. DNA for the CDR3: TGTGCCAGCAGCTTGATGGATAGCACAGATACGCAGTATTTT.

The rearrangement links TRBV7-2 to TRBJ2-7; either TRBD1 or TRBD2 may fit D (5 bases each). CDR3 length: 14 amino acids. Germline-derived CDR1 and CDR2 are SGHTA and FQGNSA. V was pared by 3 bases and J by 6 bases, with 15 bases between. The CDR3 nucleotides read TGTGCCAGCAGCTTCCCCGGGGCCAGCATCGAGCAGTACTTC. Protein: CASSFPGASIEQYF.

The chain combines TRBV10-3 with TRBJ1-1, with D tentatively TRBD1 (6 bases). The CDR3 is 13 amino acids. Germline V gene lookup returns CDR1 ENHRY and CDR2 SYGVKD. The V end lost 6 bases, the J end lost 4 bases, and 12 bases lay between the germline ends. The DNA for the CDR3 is TGTGCCATCAGCCCACAGGGAAGCACTGAAGCTTTCTTT. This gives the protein CAISPQGSTEAFF.

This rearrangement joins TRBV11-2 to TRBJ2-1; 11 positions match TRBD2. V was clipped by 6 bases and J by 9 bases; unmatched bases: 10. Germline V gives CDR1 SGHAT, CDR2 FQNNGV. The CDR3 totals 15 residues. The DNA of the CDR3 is TGTGCCAGCAGTCCACTAGCGGGAGAGCGCCGTGAGCAGTTCTTC. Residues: CASSPLAGERREQFF.

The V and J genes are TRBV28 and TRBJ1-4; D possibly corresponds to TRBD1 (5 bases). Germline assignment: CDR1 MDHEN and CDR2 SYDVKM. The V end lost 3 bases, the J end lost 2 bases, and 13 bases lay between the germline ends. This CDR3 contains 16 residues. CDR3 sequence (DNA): TGTGCCAGCAGTTTGTTGTGGGGGGTGACTAATGAAAAACTGTTTTTT. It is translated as CASSLLWGVTNEKLFF. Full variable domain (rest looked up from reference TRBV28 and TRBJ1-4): DVKVTQSSRYLVKRTGEKVFLECVQDMDHENMFWYRQDPGLGLRLIYFSYDVKMKEKGDIPEGYSVSREKKERFSLILESASTNQTSMYLCASSLLWGVTNEKLFFGSGTQLSVL.

The CDR3 nucleotides are TGTGCCAGCAGTCCCCGGCAGGGCCCCTACGAGCAGTACTTC. Protein sequence: CASSPRQGPYEQYF. The gene calls are TRBV5-8 and TRBJ2-7, with D perhaps matching TRBD1 (5 bases). V dropped 5 bases and J dropped 2 bases, with 14 bases sitting between them. This CDR3 has 14 amino acids. Looked up from germline, CDR1 is SGHTS and CDR2 is YDEGEE. The full variable domain, its missing parts supplied by reference TRBV5-8 and TRBJ2-7, is EAGVTQSPTHLIKTRGQQATLRCSPISGHTSVYWYQQALGLGLQFLLWYDEGEERNRGNFPPRFSGRQFPNYSSELNVNALELEDSALYLCASSPRQGPYEQYFGPGTRLTVT.

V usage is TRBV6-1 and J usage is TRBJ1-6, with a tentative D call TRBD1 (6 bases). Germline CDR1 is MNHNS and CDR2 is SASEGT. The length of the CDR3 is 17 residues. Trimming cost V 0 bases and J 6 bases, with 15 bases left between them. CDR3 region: CASSEALPGAINSPLHF. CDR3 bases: TGTGCCAGCAGTGAAGCGCTTCCGGGGGCGATTAATTCACCCCTCCACTTT.

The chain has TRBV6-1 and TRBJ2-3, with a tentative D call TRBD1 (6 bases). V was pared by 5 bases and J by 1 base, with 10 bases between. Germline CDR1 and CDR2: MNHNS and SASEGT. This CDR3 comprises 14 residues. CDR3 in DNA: TGTGCCAGCAGTTCGGGACACCGCACAGATACGCAGTATTTT. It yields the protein CASSSGHRTDTQYF.

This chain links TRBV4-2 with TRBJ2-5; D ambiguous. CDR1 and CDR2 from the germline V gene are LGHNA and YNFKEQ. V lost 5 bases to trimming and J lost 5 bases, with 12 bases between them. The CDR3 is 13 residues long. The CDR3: CASSDSLLETQYF. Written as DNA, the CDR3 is TGTGCCAGCAGCGATTCGCTACTGGAGACCCAGTACTTC.

DNA for the CDR3: TGTGCCATCAGTGAAGTGCGGGGTGGAGGGGAGACCCAGTACTTC. Translating gives CAISEVRGGGETQYF. V gene TRBV10-3 combines with J gene TRBJ2-5, with D perhaps TRBD2 (6 bases). Germline assignment: CDR1 ENHRY and CDR2 SYGVKD. V dropped 3 bases and J dropped 5 bases, with 16 bases sitting between them. This CDR3 region has 15 residues.

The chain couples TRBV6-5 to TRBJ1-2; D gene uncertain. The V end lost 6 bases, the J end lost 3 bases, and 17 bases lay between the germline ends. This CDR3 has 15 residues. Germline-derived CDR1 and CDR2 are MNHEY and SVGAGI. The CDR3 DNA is TGTGCCAGCAGGAAGACGGGAAGGGAGGACTATGGCTACACCTTC. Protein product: CASRKTGREDYGYTF.